This is a list of T cell receptor beta chains from one sample in a study of naive and memory T cell subsets. TCRdb reanalysed the 5' RACE reads using MiXCR and keeps one entry per CDR3 protein. This sample has 50,000 to 60,000 distinct CDR3 sequences; under 10% occur once, and the top ten carry more than 7.5%. The receptor source for this set is a female donor in good health. The CDR3 runs from the conserved cysteine through the conserved F or W. The order of the fields is clone size, V gene, J gene, D gene, CDR3 DNA, CDR3 protein. D genes are given only for firm matches. Expanded clones are given a class, and other clones once, few, many or no size at all.

clone size: many; V gene: TRBV29-1; J gene: TRBJ1-2; D gene: -; CDR3 DNA: TGCAGCGCTGAACGGGACACCACTAACTATGGCTACACCTTC; CDR3 protein: CSAERDTTNYGYTF
clone size: few; V gene: TRBV19; J gene: TRBJ2-7; D gene: -; CDR3 DNA: TGTGCCAGTAGTACCCAGGGCTACGAGCAGTACTTC; CDR3 protein: CASSTQGYEQYF
clone size: many; V gene: TRBV6-5; J gene: TRBJ1-1; D gene: -; CDR3 DNA: TGTGCCAGCAGTTACTCGATTGAGAACACTGAAGCTTTCTTT; CDR3 protein: CASSYSIENTEAFF
clone size: many; V gene: TRBV29-1; J gene: TRBJ2-5; D gene: -; CDR3 DNA: TGCAGCGTTGAGTGGGGAGGAGAGACCCAGTACTTC; CDR3 protein: CSVEWGGETQYF
clone size: -; V gene: TRBV5-6; J gene: TRBJ2-7; D gene: -; CDR3 DNA: TGTGCCAGCAGCTTGGATATAAGCTACGAGCAGTACTTC; CDR3 protein: CASSLDISYEQYF
clone size: few; V gene: TRBV6-1; J gene: TRBJ2-4; D gene: -; CDR3 DNA: TGTGCCAGCTGCCTAGCGCAAGCCAAAAACATTCAGTACTTC; CDR3 protein: CASCLAQAKNIQYF
clone size: few; V gene: TRBV20-1; J gene: TRBJ1-2; D gene: TRBD1; CDR3 DNA: TGCAGTGCTTCACGGCAGGGGGCTGGGGGCTACACCTTC; CDR3 protein: CSASRQGAGGYTF
clone size: few; V gene: TRBV11-1; J gene: TRBJ2-1; D gene: -; CDR3 DNA: TGTGCCAGCAGCTTATTTCGTATGCGGGATGAGCAGTTCTTC; CDR3 protein: CASSLFRMRDEQFF
clone size: -; V gene: TRBV5-1; J gene: TRBJ2-5; D gene: TRBD1; CDR3 DNA: TGCGCCAGCAGCTTAGGGGGCTACCAAGAGACCCAGTACTTC; CDR3 protein: CASSLGGYQETQYF
clone size: -; V gene: TRBV15; J gene: TRBJ2-5; D gene: TRBD2; CDR3 DNA: TGTGCCACCAGCACTTACCTGCCCCTCAGCGGGGCTGAGACCCAGTACTTC; CDR3 protein: CATSTYLPLSGAETQYF
clone size: -; V gene: TRBV6-6; J gene: TRBJ2-6; D gene: -; CDR3 DNA: TGTGCCAGCATTACAGGGGCCAACGTCCTGACTTTC; CDR3 protein: CASITGANVLTF
clone size: few; V gene: TRBV6-5; J gene: TRBJ2-1; D gene: TRBD1; CDR3 DNA: TGTGCCAGCAGTGACCCGGGACAGAGAAATGAGCAGTTCTTC; CDR3 protein: CASSDPGQRNEQFF
clone size: many; V gene: TRBV18; J gene: TRBJ1-4; D gene: -; CDR3 DNA: TGTGCCAGCTCACCGACGGTACTAGGGGAAAAACTGTTTTTT; CDR3 protein: CASSPTVLGEKLFF
clone size: -; V gene: TRBV16; J gene: TRBJ1-2; D gene: -; CDR3 DNA: TGTGCCAGCAGCCACTCCCGATTGGGGGACGCCTATGGCTACACCTTC; CDR3 protein: CASSHSRLGDAYGYTF
clone size: medium-sized; V gene: TRBV7-3; J gene: TRBJ1-1; D gene: TRBD1; CDR3 DNA: TGTGCCAGTTCAAGACAGGGGGGGACTGAAGCTTTCTTT; CDR3 protein: CASSRQGGTEAFF
clone size: few; V gene: TRBV19; J gene: TRBJ1-5; D gene: TRBD1; CDR3 DNA: TGTGCCAGTACCTTAGCGGGACAGGGGACTCAGCCCCAGCATTTT; CDR3 protein: CASTLAGQGTQPQHF
clone size: many; V gene: TRBV6-1; J gene: TRBJ2-1; D gene: -; CDR3 DNA: TGTGCCAGCAGGAGATTGACAGGGAGGGAGTTCTTC; CDR3 protein: CASRRLTGREFF
clone size: many; V gene: TRBV20-1; J gene: TRBJ1-4; D gene: TRBD1; CDR3 DNA: TGCAGCCCCCGTAAGGGGGCGGGTGAAAAACTGTTTTTT; CDR3 protein: CSPRKGAGEKLFF
clone size: few; V gene: TRBV4-1; J gene: TRBJ2-1; D gene: -; CDR3 DNA: TGCGCCAGCTCTGTTATGCGGGGCAATGAGCAGTTCTTC; CDR3 protein: CASSVMRGNEQFF
clone size: many; V gene: TRBV25-1; J gene: TRBJ2-2; D gene: -; CDR3 DNA: TGTGCCAGCAGTGAAACCGCGAACACCGGGGAGCTGTTTTTT; CDR3 protein: CASSETANTGELFF
clone size: many; V gene: TRBV7-2; J gene: TRBJ1-5; D gene: -; CDR3 DNA: TGTGCCAGCAGCTTGCGCGGCAGCAATCAGCCCCAGCATTTT; CDR3 protein: CASSLRGSNQPQHF
clone size: -; V gene: TRBV28; J gene: TRBJ1-4; D gene: -; CDR3 DNA: TGTGCCAGCAGTTTTCCGGGCCGTAATGAAAAACTGTTTTTT; CDR3 protein: CASSFPGRNEKLFF
clone size: -; V gene: TRBV29-1; J gene: TRBJ1-2; D gene: TRBD1; CDR3 DNA: TGCAGCGTTGGTTTTGTCGGGACAGCCTATGGCGACACCTTC; CDR3 protein: CSVGFVGTAYGDTF
clone size: many; V gene: TRBV20-1; J gene: TRBJ1-6; D gene: TRBD1; CDR3 DNA: TGCAGTGCTTTTCTCCGGACAGGGAGGGATAATTCACCCCTCCACTTT; CDR3 protein: CSAFLRTGRDNSPLHF
clone size: few; V gene: TRBV19; J gene: TRBJ2-2; D gene: -; CDR3 DNA: TGTGCCAGTAGTATAGACACCGGGGAGCTGTTTTTT; CDR3 protein: CASSIDTGELFF
clone size: few; V gene: TRBV15; J gene: TRBJ2-3; D gene: -; CDR3 DNA: TGTGCCACCAGCAGAGTTAGGGGGAAGTGGACAGATACGCAGTATTTT; CDR3 protein: CATSRVRGKWTDTQYF
clone size: many; V gene: TRBV2; J gene: TRBJ1-2; D gene: -; CDR3 DNA: TGTGCCAGCAGTGGCGGACAGTCCTATGGCTACACCTTC; CDR3 protein: CASSGGQSYGYTF
clone size: few; V gene: TRBV4-3; J gene: TRBJ2-1; D gene: TRBD2; CDR3 DNA: TGCGCCAGCAGCCAAGATTGGGGGACTAGCGGCTACAATGAGCAGTTCTTC; CDR3 protein: CASSQDWGTSGYNEQFF
clone size: many; V gene: TRBV5-1; J gene: TRBJ2-3; D gene: TRBD1; CDR3 DNA: TGCGCCAGCATACCAGGGGGCGCGGGAGATACGCAGTATTTT; CDR3 protein: CASIPGGAGDTQYF
clone size: few; V gene: TRBV12-3/TRBV12-4; J gene: TRBJ1-1; D gene: -; CDR3 DNA: TGTGCCAGCAAGCAACAACCGAACACTGAAGCTTTCTTT; CDR3 protein: CASKQQPNTEAFF
clone size: many; V gene: TRBV28; J gene: TRBJ1-2; D gene: -; CDR3 DNA: TGTGCCAGCAGTTTAACAGGGTACTTCTATGGCTACACCTTC; CDR3 protein: CASSLTGYFYGYTF